A selection of T cell receptor beta chains follows, all from one sample in a study of blood T cell repertoires in COVID-19. Sequencing was performed with immunoSEQ multiplex PCR; in TCRdb, only in-frame clones are kept and a portion is missing. The data contain about 49,000 clones, 80% to 90% of them singletons. The sample was peripheral blood. These receptors all come from a human donor in a cohort sampled during active COVID-19. Both conserved end residues are part of each CDR3. D genes are given only for firm matches. Clone size is given for some rows only: seen once, a few or many times, or a class if the clone is expanded.

D	size	V	J	DNA	CDR3
TRBD2	NA	TRBV5-5	TRBJ2-7	TGTGCCAGCAGCAAAACTAGCGGGGGAAGCTCCTACGAGCAGTACTTC	CASSKTSGGSSYEQYF
TRBD2	once	TRBV25-1	TRBJ2-1	TGTGCCAGCAGTGAATCCGGGGGGGGCTACAATGAGCAGTTCTTC	CASSESGGGYNEQFF
NA	once	TRBV2	TRBJ2-7	TGTGCCAGCAGCATACAGGGTTACTACGAGCAGTACTTC	CASSIQGYYEQYF
NA	NA	TRBV11-3	TRBJ2-5	TGTGCCAGCAGCTCGTCTGAAGCGACCGAAGAGACCCAGTACTTC	CASSSSEATEETQYF
NA	few	TRBV18	TRBJ1-2	TGTGCCAGCTCGCCGCCAGGGCGGAATGGCTACACCTTC	CASSPPGRNGYTF
TRBD1	once	TRBV30	TRBJ1-1	TGTGCCCGAAAAAACCGGGACAGGGCTTTTGCTGAAGCTTTCTTT	CARKNRDRAFAEAFF
TRBD1	NA	TRBV9	TRBJ1-5	TGTGCCAGCAGCGGAGGACAGGGGAGTCAGCCCCAGCATTTT	CASSGGQGSQPQHF
NA	NA	TRBV5-4	TRBJ2-5	TGTGCCAGCAGCTTGGCAGATGGTCTAGCCACGGGGACCCAGTACTTC	CASSLADGLATGTQYF
TRBD1	NA	TRBV10-2	TRBJ1-5	TGCGCCAGCGGGGACAGGGAAAGGCAGCCCCAGCATTTT	CASGDRERQPQHF
TRBD2	NA	TRBV25-1	TRBJ2-1	TGTGCCAGCAGTTTGGCGGGAGGCTCCTACAATGAGCAGTTCTTC	CASSLAGGSYNEQFF
TRBD2	once	TRBV5-1	TRBJ2-5	TGCGCCAGCAGCCCGGGAGGCGGGGGGTTGGCAGAGACCCAGTACTTC	CASSPGGGGLAETQYF
NA	once	TRBV27	TRBJ1-5	TGTGCCAGCAAGGGCGGGGGGAACCTAAGGAATCAGCCCCAGCATTTT	CASKGGGNLRNQPQHF
NA	NA	TRBV28	TRBJ2-7	TGTGCCAGCAGTATCCCGGGGTCCCTCTACGAGCAGTACTTC	CASSIPGSLYEQYF
TRBD1	NA	TRBV7-8	TRBJ1-4	TGTGCCAGCAGCCCCAGGGGGGCAACTAATGAAAAACTGTTTTTT	CASSPRGATNEKLFF
TRBD2	NA	TRBV10-3	TRBJ2-1	TGTGCCATCAGTGAGCCTAGCGGCTCCTACAATGAGCAGTTCTTC	CAISEPSGSYNEQFF
NA	NA	TRBV7-3	TRBJ2-1	TGTGCCAGCAGCCCCGGTTTAGATGAGCAGTTCTTC	CASSPGLDEQFF
NA	NA	TRBV28	TRBJ1-1	TGTGCCAGCAGCGTTGTAACCGGGGAGCCCTTCGCTGAAGCTTTCTTT	CASSVVTGEPFAEAFF
NA	NA	TRBV9	TRBJ1-6	TGTGCCAGCAGCGGCCCTCCGGGGGGGTATAATTCACCCCTCCACTTT	CASSGPPGGYNSPLHF
NA	NA	TRBV6-5	TRBJ2-6	TGTGCCAGCAGACAGACTGGGGCCAACGTCCTGACTTTC	CASRQTGANVLTF
NA	NA	TRBV11-3	TRBJ2-2	TGTGCCAGCAGCTTAGGCGGCTCGAACACCGGGGAGCTGTTTTTT	CASSLGGSNTGELFF
TRBD2	NA	TRBV30	TRBJ2-2	TGTGCCTGGACCGGGACTAGCACCGGGGAGCTGTTTTTT	CAWTGTSTGELFF
TRBD2	NA	TRBV7-2	TRBJ2-1	TGTGCCAGCAGCTTAGGGACTAGCGGGAGTCGCAACAATGAGCAGTTCTTC	CASSLGTSGSRNNEQFF
TRBD1	NA	TRBV18	TRBJ2-3	TGTGCCAGCTCACTCCGGGACAGCTCCACAGATACGCAGTATTTT	CASSLRDSSTDTQYF
TRBD1	NA	TRBV29-1	TRBJ1-1	TGCAGCGTTGAAGGACAGGGAACTGAAGCTTTCTTT	CSVEGQGTEAFF
NA	NA	TRBV5-8	TRBJ2-7	TGTGCCAGCAGCTTCCGGTTCATCGGCTACGAGCAGTACTTC	CASSFRFIGYEQYF
NA	NA	TRBV2	TRBJ2-2	TGTGCCAGCAGTGGTGTAGGTCGGGCCGGGGAGCTGTTTTTT	CASSGVGRAGELFF
TRBD2	NA	TRBV14	TRBJ2-3	TGTGCCAGCAGCCAAGGACTAGCATATCGCACAGATACGCAGTATTTT	CASSQGLAYRTDTQYF
NA	NA	TRBV6-5	TRBJ2-7	TGTGCCATCCAGGGTACCTACGAGCAGTACTTC	CAIQGTYEQYF
TRBD1	NA	TRBV28	TRBJ2-1	TGTGCCAGCAGTCAGGGGACAGGGCAGTTCTTC	CASSQGTGQFF
TRBD2	NA	TRBV30	TRBJ2-1	TGTGCCTGGAGTGAACTAGCGGGAGTGAGTGAGCAGTTCTTC	CAWSELAGVSEQFF
TRBD2	once	TRBV2	TRBJ2-3	TGTGCCAGCAGTGAAACTAGCGGGAGCCGCACAGATACGCAGTATTTT	CASSETSGSRTDTQYF
NA	NA	TRBV19	TRBJ1-5	TGTGCGACGGGGGAGGGGGTCAATCAGCCCCAGCATTTT	CATGEGVNQPQHF
NA	NA	TRBV2	TRBJ2-5	TGTGCCAGCAGACCGGACAGAAGTAACCAAGAGACCCAGTACTTC	CASRPDRSNQETQYF
TRBD1	NA	TRBV30	TRBJ2-7	TGTGCCTGGAGTGTTGGATCACAGGGGCTATTCTACGAGCAGTACTTC	CAWSVGSQGLFYEQYF
TRBD2	NA	TRBV4-2	TRBJ2-7	TGTGCCAGCAGCCAAGATGGGACTAGCGGGAGGGCTCTCGAGCAGTACTTC	CASSQDGTSGRALEQYF
NA	NA	TRBV29-1	TRBJ2-5	TGCAGCGTTGGGGGCTCGGAGCAAGAGACCCAGTACTTC	CSVGGSEQETQYF
NA	NA	TRBV27	TRBJ2-1	TGTGCCAGCAGTACAATTCAGACTAGTGTTGCTGCTGAGCAGTTCTTC	CASSTIQTSVAAEQFF
NA	once	TRBV7-9	TRBJ1-1	TGTGCCAGCAGCTTAGAAGGGGGAACTGAAGCTTTCTTT	CASSLEGGTEAFF
TRBD2	NA	TRBV2	TRBJ2-1	TGTGCCAGCAGGAGGGGAGGGTATGAGCAGTTCTTC	CASRRGGYEQFF
NA	few	TRBV30	TRBJ1-5	TGTGCCTGGAGTCCGGGGGGCAATCAGCCCCAGCATTTT	CAWSPGGNQPQHF
NA	few	TRBV5-1	TRBJ1-6	TGCGCCAGCAGCTTGACAGGGCCAAATAATTCACCCCTCCACTTT	CASSLTGPNNSPLHF
NA	once	TRBV4-1	TRBJ2-7	TGCGCCAGCAGCCAAGAACGGAGCTCCTACGAGCAGTACTTC	CASSQERSSYEQYF